Shown below are 17 T cell receptor beta chains from a single sample sequenced in a study of brain T cells in children with intractable seizures. Only in-frame clones appear in the TCRdb table, and some are missing; sequencing was by immunoSEQ multiplex PCR. The table has about 320,000 clones, 93% seen once. Specified time point: blood from clinic visit 5 months post-surgery; TSC patient then seizure free. The sample here was peripheral blood, taken less than 6 months after surgery. The receptors derive from a boy younger than two with tuberous sclerosis and intractable seizures.

In DNA, the CDR3 is TGTGCCAGCAGCGGGACTAGCAGCACAGATACGCAGTATTTT. Translated, it gives CASSGTSSTDTQYF. The chain recombines TRBV9 with TRBJ2-3; 8 bases are a match to TRBD2. CDR3 length: 14 residues. V lost 3 bases, J lost 0 bases, and 0 bases stayed unmatched. CDR1 is SGDLS, CDR2 YYNGEE, per germline.

This rearrangement joins TRBV7-2 to TRBJ1-1, with unresolved D. This CDR3 is 13 amino acids long. Germline V gene lookup returns CDR1 SGHTA and CDR2 FQGNSA. The V end lost 2 bases, the J end lost 1 base, and 5 bases lay between the germline ends. The CDR3 sequence is CASSLPANTEAFF. DNA for the CDR3: TGTGCCAGCAGCTTACCAGCGAACACTGAAGCTTTCTTT.

The chain joins TRBV27 to TRBJ2-3; 11 bases map to TRBD2. Germline trimming cut 0 bases from V and 5 bases from J; bases unmatched to any gene: 7. This CDR3 has 17 amino acids. Germline CDR1 MNHEY, CDR2 SMNVEV (reference sequence). CDR3 region: CASSLSMTSGNKDTQYF. In DNA, the CDR3 is TGTGCCAGCAGTTTATCGATGACTAGCGGGAACAAAGATACGCAGTATTTT.

This clone was counted a single time. The chain is built from TRBV2 and TRBJ2-1; 12 nucleotides line up with TRBD2. V was pared by 5 bases and J by 9 bases, with 8 bases of the junction left unmatched. The CDR3 is made up of 15 amino acids. The germline V gene encodes CDR1 SNHLY and CDR2 FYNNEI. The CDR3 DNA sequence: TGTGCCAGCAGTAGCCTAGCGGGAGGGCCTTCTGAGCAGTTCTTC. Protein sequence: CASSSLAGGPSEQFF.

The chain couples TRBV27 to TRBJ2-7; weak D call: TRBD1 (6 bases). Trimming took 2 bases from V and 7 from J, leaving 18 bases between them. Germline assignment: CDR1 MNHEY and CDR2 SMNVEV (reference sequence). The CDR3 runs 15 residues. The CDR3 sequence: CASSLIIVGAGEQYF. CDR3 nucleotide sequence: TGTGCCAGCAGTTTAATCATCGTGGGGGCTGGAGAGCAGTACTTC.

V gene TRBV21-1 combines with J gene TRBJ1-6; the listed D gene, TRBD1, was not tested against the DNA. TRBV21-1 is flagged as a pseudogene. The CDR3 covers 16 residues. CDR3 coding DNA: TGTGCCAGCAGCGAACTCAGGGGATTCTATAATTCACCCCTCCACTTT. Translated: CASSELRGFYNSPLHF.

The V call is TRBV18, the J call TRBJ2-7, with 8 bases lining up with TRBD2. Germline V gives CDR1 KGHSH, CDR2 LQKENI. This CDR3 contains 15 residues. Trimming cost V 3 bases and J 3 bases; bases outside gene matches: 7. CDR3: CASSPPGLEVYEQYF. DNA of the CDR3: TGTGCCAGCTCACCCCCGGGACTAGAGGTCTACGAGCAGTACTTC. The whole variable domain, remainder taken from reference TRBV18 and TRBJ2-7, is NAGVMQNPRHLVRRRGQEARLRCSPMKGHSHVYWYRQLPEEGLKFMVYLQKENIIDESGMPKERFSAEFPKEGPSILRIQQVVRGDSAAYFCASSPPGLEVYEQYFGPGTRLTVT.

Written as DNA, the CDR3 is TGCGCCAGCAGCCAACTAGCGGGGGTAGTTAATGAGCAGTTCTTC. Protein sequence: CASSQLAGVVNEQFF. The chain combines TRBV4-1 with TRBJ2-1, with TRBD2 matching 10 bases. The germline gives CDR1 MGHRA, CDR2 YSYEKL. The junction had 5 bases not matched to a gene; V was cut back by 2 bases and J by 7 bases. CDR3 length equals 15 residues.

This clone is a singleton in its sample. The chain couples TRBV5-1 to TRBJ1-6; D is perhaps TRBD1 (5 bases). V dropped 1 base and J dropped 4 bases, with 15 bases sitting between them. Germline V gene sequence: CDR1 SGHRS, CDR2 YFSETQ. CDR3 size: 17 residues. In nucleotides, the CDR3 is TGCGCCAGCAGCTTGACTCCGGGACCGACATATAATTCACCCCTCCACTTT. This gives the protein CASSLTPGPTYNSPLHF.

J is TRBJ1-1 and V is TRBV3-1 (or the pseudogene TRBV3-2); tentative D call: TRBD1 (5 bases). Looked up from germline, CDR1 is LGHDT and CDR2 is YNNKEL (reference sequence). The CDR3 length is 14 residues. Trimming stripped 8 bases from V and 0 bases from J, with 13 bases between. The CDR3 region is CASGREGLNTEAFF. In nucleotides, the CDR3 is TGTGCCAGCGGCAGGGAGGGCCTGAACACTGAAGCTTTCTTT.

The rearrangement joins TRBV14 to TRBJ2-1; 9 bases align to TRBD2. This CDR3 is built from 18 residues. V was clipped by 1 base and J by 8 bases; unmatched bases: 15. The germline V gene encodes CDR1 SGHDN and CDR2 FVKESK. The CDR3 region has the DNA TGTGCCAGCAGCCAAGGGTGGAGAGGGACTAGCTTCCCCCATGAGCAGTTCTTC. Protein sequence: CASSQGWRGTSFPHEQFF.

The chain uses TRBV6-5 and TRBJ2-7; 7 nucleotides line up with TRBD2. This CDR3 has 16 residues. CDR1 is MNHEY, CDR2 SVGAGI, per germline. V lost 0 bases to trimming and J lost 6 bases; unmatched junction nucleotides: 11. CDR3 DNA sequence: TGTGCCAGCAGTTACTCGTCGAGCGGGACCCAAAGCGAGCAGTACTTC. It encodes CASSYSSSGTQSEQYF.

The V and J genes are TRBV11-3 and TRBJ1-4; the D is unclear. CDR1 and CDR2 (germline): SGHNT, YENEEA. This CDR3 comprises 16 residues. The ends were cut back, 1 base at V and 0 bases at J, with 9 bases in the middle. The CDR3 sequence is CASSLGGFSTNEKLFF. The CDR3 DNA sequence: TGTGCCAGCAGCTTAGGCGGCTTCTCAACTAATGAAAAACTGTTTTTT.

V usage is TRBV20-1 and J usage is TRBJ2-5; D gene unclear. Germline CDR1 reads DFQATT; CDR2 reads SNEGSKA (reference sequence). The CDR3 is 13 residues long. V was trimmed by 3 bases and J by 1 base, leaving 9 bases between them. CDR3 amino acids: CSASRPGQETQYF. CDR3 nucleotides: TGCAGTGCTAGTAGACCAGGCCAAGAGACCCAGTACTTC.

The V and J genes are TRBV19 and TRBJ2-7, with 9 positions matching TRBD2. The CDR3 loop spans 15 amino acids. V shed 3 bases, J shed 3 bases, and the junction held 6 bases outside the gene matches. Germline V gene lookup returns CDR1 LNHDA and CDR2 SQIVND (reference sequence). As DNA, the CDR3 is TGTGCCAGTAGTATCCAAGCGGGAGGTGTCTACGAGCAGTACTTC. Its protein product is CASSIQAGGVYEQYF.

The gene calls are TRBV27 and TRBJ2-3; TRBD2 matches 7 bases. Germline loops: CDR1 MNHEY, CDR2 SMNVEV (reference sequence). This CDR3 contains 14 residues. The junction had 4 bases not matched to a gene; V was cut back by 3 bases and J by 4 bases. CDR3 region: CASSLGAGPDTQYF. In nucleotides, the CDR3 is TGTGCCAGCAGTTTGGGAGCGGGGCCAGATACGCAGTATTTT.

The genes are TRBV24-1 and TRBJ2-5; 9 positions agree with TRBD2. From germline, CDR1 is KGHDR and CDR2 SFDVKD. The CDR3 length is 16 residues. V shed 3 bases and J 0 bases; nucleotides not matched to a gene: 4. The CDR3 protein is CATSDTSGPDQETQYF. In nucleotides, the CDR3 is TGTGCCACCAGTGATACTAGCGGGCCCGACCAAGAGACCCAGTACTTC.